One and the same sample provided the 30 T cell receptor beta chains below, sequenced in a study of cytomegalovirus exposure and HLA in healthy donors. The PCR made use of 60 Vbeta and 13 Jbeta primers. Data came from immunoSEQ multiplex PCR; TCRdb stores just in-frame clones and leaves some out. The sample shows about 130,000 clones, approximately 80% of them seen only once. Sequenced sample: PBMCs. Receptors originate from a man between 25 and 39 years old in good health and CMV-seropositive.

The rearrangement uses TRBV7-3 and TRBJ2-3; the D gene is possibly TRBD2 (7 bases). Germline V gives CDR1 SGHTA, CDR2 FQGTGA. The CDR3 consists of 17 residues. V was shortened by 4 bases and J by 0 bases, with 17 bases between the two germline ends. The CDR3 spells CASSSFGGGGSTDTQYF. CDR3 DNA: TGTGCCAGCAGCTCCTTTGGGGGCGGGGGAAGCACAGATACGCAGTATTTT.

The chain links TRBV19 to TRBJ1-2, with a weak D call TRBD1 (6 bases). Trimming removed 1 base at V and 1 base at J, with 13 bases between. CDR1 is LNHDA, CDR2 SQIVND, per germline (reference sequence). CDR3 length: 16 residues. The CDR3 nucleotides are TGTGCCAGTAGTATAGGCTCGGGACACTTTAACTATGGCTACACCTTC. Translated, it gives CASSIGSGHFNYGYTF.

This clone was seen once. The chain uses TRBV5-1 and TRBJ2-2; TRBD2 is a possible D gene (6 bases). Germline values: CDR1 SGHRS, CDR2 YFSETQ. V lost 6 bases and J lost 1, with 10 bases in between. The CDR3 length is 14 residues. This CDR3 is CASTHGGNTGELFF. For the CDR3, the DNA is TGCGCCAGCACCCACGGGGGGAACACCGGGGAGCTGTTTTTT.

About this clone: This sample also contains other DNA sequences that code for the same CDR3. The chain employs TRBV5-1 and TRBJ2-5, with TRBD2 identical over 9 bases. The CDR3 is 13 amino acids. J gave up 4 bases and V 4 bases, and 2 bases lay outside the gene matches. CDR1 is SGHRS and CDR2 is YFSETQ in the germline V gene. DNA for the CDR3: TGCGCCAGCAGCGCGGGGGGGCGAGAGACCCAGTACTTC. This gives the protein CASSAGGRETQYF.

The genes are TRBV29-1 and TRBJ2-7; D might be TRBD1 (5 bases). The CDR3 sequence is 14 residues long. Germline values: CDR1 SQVTM, CDR2 ANQGSEA. V was cut by 6 bases and J by 5 bases, with 20 bases left in between. The DNA of the CDR3 is TGCAGCGTGCCCATTCAGGGTTCCAGCGACGAGCAGTACTTC. Amino acid sequence: CSVPIQGSSDEQYF.

The chain uses TRBV10-2 and TRBJ2-4; D unclear. The germline gives CDR1 WSHSY, CDR2 SAAADI. Trimming cost V 8 bases and J 6 bases, with 11 bases left between them. This CDR3 contains 12 residues. The CDR3 coding sequence is TGCGCCAGCGGTCCTGGCGGAAACATTCAGTACTTC. Its protein is CASGPGGNIQYF.

The CDR3 is CASSREESTEAFF. CDR3 sequence (DNA): TGTGCCAGCAGCAGGGAAGAGAGCACTGAAGCTTTCTTT. The chain couples TRBV27 to TRBJ1-1; tentative D call: TRBD1 (5 bases). Trimming took off 6 bases at V and 4 bases at J, with 12 bases between the two ends. The V gene's germline CDR1 is MNHEY and CDR2 SMNVEV (reference sequence). CDR3 length: 13 residues.

V is TRBV5-1 and J is TRBJ1-5, with TRBD1 matching 7 bases. CDR3 size: 15 residues. Germline CDR1 SGHRS, CDR2 YFSETQ. V dropped 0 bases and J dropped 6; count of bases not matched to a gene: 6. CDR3 loop: CASSLETGQGQPQHF. The CDR3 nucleotides are TGCGCCAGCAGCTTGGAGACAGGGCAGGGTCAGCCCCAGCATTTT.

The chain has TRBV6-5 and TRBJ1-2; D gene ambiguous. CDR3 size: 13 residues. Looked up from germline, CDR1 is MNHEY and CDR2 is SVGAGI. V shed 2 bases and J shed 4 bases, with 8 bases lying between them. The CDR3 protein is CASSYAGPYGYTF. Here the CDR3 DNA reads TGTGCCAGCAGTTACGCAGGCCCCTATGGCTACACCTTC.

The rearrangement joins TRBV30 to TRBJ1-1, with D unresolved. Germline V gene lookup returns CDR1 GTSNPN and CDR2 SVGIG (reference sequence). There are 14 residues in the CDR3. The V end was cut by 5 bases, the J end by 3 bases, with 16 bases between. CDR3 sequence reads: CAWLADSPYTEAFF. The CDR3 DNA is TGTGCCTGGCTAGCCGACTCACCTTACACTGAAGCTTTCTTT.

V is TRBV5-1 and J is TRBJ2-3, with a tentative D call TRBD2 (6 bases). V lost 2 bases, J lost 7 bases, and 29 bases lay in between. The CDR3 runs 19 residues. Germline CDR1 reads SGHRS; CDR2 reads YFSETQ. CDR3 DNA sequence: TGCGCCAGCAGCTTATTCGAGCGGAGGGAGAGGGTCCGCAAATATACGCAGTATTTT. Translated: CASSLFERRERVRKYTQYF.

The V and J genes are TRBV6-6 and TRBJ2-3, with TRBD1 as a possible D gene (6 bases). V lost 4 bases, J lost 6 bases, and 17 bases lay in between. This CDR3 has 15 amino acids. Germline CDR1 MNHNY, CDR2 SVGAGI (reference sequence). CDR3: CASSSRSSGADTQYF. The CDR3 coding sequence is TGTGCCAGCAGTTCTCGATCTTCAGGGGCCGATACGCAGTATTTT.

The table lists this clone with a few counts. This chain connects TRBV11-2 to TRBJ2-2; 9 positions match TRBD1. CDR3 length equals 16 residues. V shed 4 bases, J shed 5 bases, and the junction held 8 bases outside the gene matches. Germline V CDR1 and CDR2: SGHAT, FQNNGV. Written as DNA, the CDR3 is TGTGCCAGCAGCTCGTTTACAGGGGGCAGGACCGGGGAGCTGTTTTTT. As protein: CASSSFTGGRTGELFF.

This CDR3 is CASSSTQGRHTEAFF. The CDR3 DNA follows: TGCGCCAGCAGCTCTACCCAGGGAAGACACACTGAAGCTTTCTTT. V usage is TRBV5-1 and J usage is TRBJ1-1; TRBD1 is a possible D gene (5 bases). Germline lookup yields CDR1 SGHRS and CDR2 YFSETQ. The V end was cut by 3 bases, the J end by 3 bases, with 15 bases between. The CDR3 runs 15 residues.

The J gene is TRBJ2-7, the V gene TRBV7-9, with TRBD1 matching over 7 bases. V was pared by 5 bases and J by 5 bases, with 9 bases of the junction left unmatched. Germline values: CDR1 SEHNR, CDR2 FQNEAQ (reference sequence). The CDR3 has 14 amino acids. The CDR3 region has the DNA TGTGCCAGCAGCCTCCGGACAGGTATCAACGAGCAGTACTTC. It translates to CASSLRTGINEQYF. The whole variable domain, filled in from reference TRBV7-9 and TRBJ2-7, reads DTGVSQNPRHKITKRGQNVTFRCDPISEHNRLYWYRQTLGQGPEFLTYFQNEAQLEKSRLLSDRFSAERPKGSFSTLEIQRTEQGDSAMYLCASSLRTGINEQYFGPGTRLTVT.

As DNA, the CDR3 is TGTGCCAGCAGTTACCGGGTTGAGCAGTTCTTC. Residues: CASSYRVEQFF. This chain joins TRBV6-6 and TRBJ2-1; D is unresolved. Germline loops: CDR1 MNHNY, CDR2 SVGAGI (reference sequence). This CDR3 region has 11 residues. The V end lost 2 bases, the J end lost 9 bases, and 5 bases lay between the germline ends.

The CDR3 nucleotides read TGTGCTAGTGGTTTTGGGGGGTTGGAGACCCAGTACTTC. Its translation is CASGFGGLETQYF. V gene TRBV12-5 combines with J gene TRBJ2-5; tentatively, D is TRBD2 (6 bases). The CDR3 totals 13 residues. V gave up 3 bases and J gave up 5 bases, with 10 bases separating them. Germline V gene sequence: CDR1 LGHNT, CDR2 FRNRAP.

This chain links TRBV6-6 with TRBJ2-1; D perhaps matches TRBD1 (5 bases). The CDR3 consists of 15 residues. Trimming cost V 4 bases and J 3 bases, with 13 bases left between them. Germline V gene sequence: CDR1 MNHNY, CDR2 SVGAGI (reference sequence). This chain's CDR3 is CASSLGQGVYNEQFF. The CDR3 nucleotides read TGTGCCAGCAGTTTGGGCCAAGGGGTCTACAATGAGCAGTTCTTC.

The genes are TRBV11-2 and TRBJ2-3, with 9 bases matching TRBD1. The CDR3 has 14 residues. The V gene's germline CDR1 is SGHAT and CDR2 FQNNGV. The V and J ends lost 3 bases and 5 bases, in that order; junction bases with no gene match: 3. For the CDR3, the DNA is TGTGCCAGCAGCTTGGGGACAGGGCAAGATACGCAGTATTTT. Translated, it gives CASSLGTGQDTQYF.

This clone was observed a few times. The genes are TRBV28 and TRBJ1-4, with TRBD1 identical over 7 bases. Germline V CDR1 and CDR2: MDHEN, SYDVKM. The CDR3 contains 15 residues. Germline trimming cut 5 bases from V and 6 bases from J; bases unmatched to any gene: 9. The chain's CDR3 is CASSLNRGIYEKLFF. CDR3 bases: TGTGCCAGCAGTCTCAACAGGGGAATTTATGAAAAACTGTTTTTT. The complete variable domain, with remaining parts taken from reference TRBV28 and TRBJ1-4, reads DVKVTQSSRYLVKRTGEKVFLECVQDMDHENMFWYRQDPGLGLRLIYFSYDVKMKEKGDIPEGYSVSREKKERFSLILESASTNQTSMYLCASSLNRGIYEKLFFGSGTQLSVL.

Details on this clone: Other nucleotide sequences from this sample produce the same CDR3. The rearrangement links TRBV6-5 to TRBJ2-3; the D gene is possibly TRBD2 (7 bases). V lost 2 bases and J lost 1, with 10 bases in between. Germline assignment: CDR1 MNHEY and CDR2 SVGAGI. The CDR3 consists of 15 residues. This chain's CDR3 is CASSYGRGGTDTQYF. The CDR3 coding sequence is TGTGCCAGCAGTTACGGGAGGGGGGGCACAGATACGCAGTATTTT.

V gene TRBV7-9 combines with J gene TRBJ2-1, with D unclear. Germline lookup yields CDR1 SEHNR and CDR2 FQNEAQ (reference sequence). V dropped 1 base and J dropped 8 bases, with 9 bases sitting between them. This CDR3 comprises 13 residues. The CDR3: CASSLDLEDEQFF. Here the CDR3 DNA reads TGTGCCAGCAGCTTAGATCTTGAGGATGAGCAGTTCTTC.

V usage is TRBV7-2 and J usage is TRBJ2-7; 9 bases align to TRBD1. Germline V gene data show CDR1 as SGHTA and CDR2 as FQGNSA. There are 15 residues in the CDR3. V lost 0 bases to trimming and J lost 5 bases; unmatched junction nucleotides: 5. In nucleotides, the CDR3 is TGTGCCAGCAGCTTAGCCGGGACAGGGACACACGAGCAGTACTTC. Translation: CASSLAGTGTHEQYF.

The gene calls are TRBV6-6 and TRBJ2-5; D might be TRBD1 (5 bases). The CDR3 runs 12 residues. The ends were cut back, 9 bases at V and 5 bases at J, with 13 bases in the middle. From germline, CDR1 is MNHNY and CDR2 SVGAGI (reference sequence). CDR3 amino acids: CASFSGSETQYF. In DNA form, the CDR3 reads TGTGCCAGTTTTTCAGGGTCGGAGACCCAGTACTTC.

The V and J genes are TRBV5-6 and TRBJ2-5; 7 bases fit TRBD1. In germline, CDR1 is SGHDT, CDR2 YYEEEE. After removal of 4 bases from V and 5 bases from J, the junction contained 8 bases not matched to a gene. This CDR3 is built from 14 residues. The CDR3 coding sequence is TGTGCCAGCAGCCCCCTGACAGGGTTGGAGACCCAGTACTTC. This sequence encodes CASSPLTGLETQYF. Full variable domain (rest looked up from reference TRBV5-6 and TRBJ2-5): DAGVTQSPTHLIKTRGQQVTLRCSPKSGHDTVSWYQQALGQGPQFIFQYYEEEERQRGNFPDRFSGHQFPNYSSELNVNALLLGDSALYLCASSPLTGLETQYFGPGTRLLVL.

The J gene is TRBJ2-5, the V gene TRBV4-2; maybe TRBD2 (6 bases). V was pared by 4 bases and J by 4 bases, with 13 bases between. The CDR3 is 14 residues long. Germline values: CDR1 LGHNA, CDR2 YNFKEQ. The CDR3 DNA reads TGTGCCAGCAGCCGTGGGGGGACGTTAGAGACCCAGTACTTC. Its protein is CASSRGGTLETQYF.

The table lists this clone with a few counts. The rearrangement links TRBV27 to TRBJ1-4; the match to TRBD1 covers 8 bases. The V gene end was trimmed by 6 bases and the J gene end by 6 bases; junction bases not matched to a gene: 6. The germline gives CDR1 MNHEY, CDR2 SMNVEV (reference sequence). The CDR3 runs to 14 residues. CDR3 residues: CASSRTGGYEKLFF. The CDR3 region has the DNA TGTGCCAGCAGCCGAACAGGGGGTTATGAAAAACTGTTTTTT.

DNA of the CDR3: TGTGCCAGCAGTCGGGGACAGCAAGAGACCCAGTACTTC. It is translated as CASSRGQQETQYF. The chain links TRBV6-6 to TRBJ2-5; 7 nucleotides line up with TRBD1. V gave up 5 bases and J gave up 2 bases; unmatched junction bases: 2. The V gene's germline CDR1 is MNHNY and CDR2 SVGAGI (reference sequence). This CDR3 comprises 13 residues.

The chain is built from TRBV13 and TRBJ2-3; 10 nucleotides line up with TRBD1. CDR1 and CDR2 (germline): PRHDT, FYEKMQ (reference sequence). This CDR3 comprises 16 residues. With 7 bases clipped from V and 4 bases from J, the junction kept 11 bases outside the gene matches. CDR3 residues: CASTLTGTGVPDTQYF. The CDR3 region has the DNA TGTGCCAGCACCCTAACCGGGACAGGGGTTCCAGATACGCAGTATTTT.

V and J are TRBV5-1 and TRBJ1-2; maybe TRBD1 (5 bases). V shed 4 bases and J shed 0 bases, with 16 bases lying between them. The germline CDR1 and CDR2 sequences are SGHRS and YFSETQ. The CDR3 runs to 16 residues. The CDR3 reads CASSLDTGNANYGYTF. As DNA, the CDR3 is TGCGCCAGCAGCCTAGATACAGGAAACGCTAACTATGGCTACACCTTC. The entire variable domain, with the rest obtained from reference TRBV5-1 and TRBJ1-2, is as follows: KAGVTQTPRYLIKTRGQQVTLSCSPISGHRSVSWYQQTPGQGLQFLFEYFSETQRNKGNFPGRFSGRQFSNSRSEMNVSTLELGDSALYLCASSLDTGNANYGYTFGSGTRLTVV.